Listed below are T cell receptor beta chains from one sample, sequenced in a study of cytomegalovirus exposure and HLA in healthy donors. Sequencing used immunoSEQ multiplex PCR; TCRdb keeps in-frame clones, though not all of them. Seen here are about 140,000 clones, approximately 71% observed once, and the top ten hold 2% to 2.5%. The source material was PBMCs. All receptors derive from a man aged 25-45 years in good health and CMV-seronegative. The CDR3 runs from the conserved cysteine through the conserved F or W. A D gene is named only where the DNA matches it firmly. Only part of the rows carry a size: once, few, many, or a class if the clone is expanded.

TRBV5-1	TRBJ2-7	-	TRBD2	CASSATSGSPYEQYF	TGCGCCAGCAGCGCGACTAGCGGGAGTCCCTACGAGCAGTACTTC
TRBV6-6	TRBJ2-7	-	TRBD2	CASSSSGSSYEQYF	TGTGCCAGCAGTTCTAGCGGGAGCTCCTACGAGCAGTACTTC
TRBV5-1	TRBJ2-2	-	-	CASSLQGSGELFF	TGCGCCAGCAGCTTACAGGGTTCAGGGGAGCTGTTTTTT
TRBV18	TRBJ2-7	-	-	CASSPPDFYEQYF	TGTGCCAGCTCACCTCCGGACTTTTACGAGCAGTACTTC
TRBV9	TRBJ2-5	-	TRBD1	CASSATGDGEETQYF	TGTGCCAGCAGCGCCACAGGGGATGGAGAAGAGACCCAGTACTTC
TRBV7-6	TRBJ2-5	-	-	CASSLVTGGSLGETQYF	TGTGCCAGCAGCTTAGTCACTGGGGGGAGCTTGGGGGAGACCCAGTACTTC
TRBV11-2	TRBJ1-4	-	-	CASSTWREGDEKLFF	TGTGCCAGCAGCACGTGGCGGGAAGGGGATGAAAAACTGTTTTTT
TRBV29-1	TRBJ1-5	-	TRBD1	CSVAGQGGGLSNQPQHF	TGCAGCGTTGCCGGACAGGGTGGGGGGCTTAGCAATCAGCCCCAGCATTTT
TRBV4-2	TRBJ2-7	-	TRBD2	CASSQEGGSYEQYF	TGTGCCAGCAGCCAAGAGGGCGGGAGTTACGAGCAGTACTTC
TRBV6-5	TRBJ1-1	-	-	CASSYSFAGMRPEAFF	TGTGCCAGCAGTTACTCGTTTGCAGGGATGAGGCCTGAAGCTTTCTTT
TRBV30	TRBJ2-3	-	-	CAWSVGGDNTDTQYF	TGTGCCTGGAGTGTGGGAGGGGACAACACAGATACGCAGTATTTT
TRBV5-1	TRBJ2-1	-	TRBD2	CASSTGTSGIHNEQFF	TGCGCCAGCAGCACAGGGACTAGCGGGATCCACAATGAGCAGTTCTTC
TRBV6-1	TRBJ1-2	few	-	CASRGGSARGYGYTF	TGTGCCAGCAGGGGGGGGAGTGCCCGAGGCTATGGCTACACCTTC
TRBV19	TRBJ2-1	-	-	CASSILVSYNEQFF	TGTGCCAGTAGTATTTTAGTATCCTACAATGAGCAGTTCTTC
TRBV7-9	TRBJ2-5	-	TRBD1	CATTKGTVQETQYF	TGTGCCACCACGAAGGGGACAGTACAAGAGACCCAGTACTTC
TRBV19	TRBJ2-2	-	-	CASSIDLGANTGELFF	TGTGCCAGTAGTATAGATCTGGGGGCAAACACCGGGGAGCTGTTTTTT
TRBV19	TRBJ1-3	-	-	CASSIGGFVWSGNTIYF	TGTGCCAGTAGTATAGGAGGTTTTGTGTGGTCCGGAAACACCATATATTTT
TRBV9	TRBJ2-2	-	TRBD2	CASSPQIGLAGGDGELFF	TGTGCCAGCAGCCCCCAGATCGGACTAGCGGGAGGGGACGGGGAGCTGTTTTTT
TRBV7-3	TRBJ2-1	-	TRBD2	CASSLGGSGYNEQFF	TGTGCCAGCAGCTTAGGCGGGAGTGGCTACAATGAGCAGTTCTTC
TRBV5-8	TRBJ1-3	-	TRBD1	CASSARGQGLLSGNTIYF	TGTGCCAGCAGCGCCCGCGGACAGGGGCTTTTATCAGGAAACACCATATATTTT
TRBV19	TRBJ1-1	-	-	CASNFGGRSPARAFF	TGTGCCAGTAACTTCGGGGGGAGGTCACCGGCGAGAGCTTTCTTT
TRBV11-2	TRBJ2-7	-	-	CASSYEQYSYEQYF	TGTGCCAGCAGCTACGAACAGTACTCCTACGAGCAGTACTTC
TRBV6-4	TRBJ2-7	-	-	CASSTVTRVLRERSYEQYF	TGTGCCAGCAGCACGGTGACAAGAGTTCTACGGGAGCGATCCTACGAGCAGTACTTC
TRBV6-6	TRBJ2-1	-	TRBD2	CASTGTSGRYNEQFF	TGTGCCAGCACCGGGACTAGCGGGAGATACAATGAGCAGTTCTTC
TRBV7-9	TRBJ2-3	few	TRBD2	CASSLGTSEYTDTQYF	TGTGCCAGCAGCTTAGGAACTAGCGAGTACACAGATACGCAGTATTTT
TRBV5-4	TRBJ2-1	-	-	CASSLTGSSYNEQFF	TGTGCCAGCAGCTTGACAGGGAGCTCCTACAATGAGCAGTTCTTC